The present T cell receptor (beta chain) was sequenced within a study of response to subunit inactivated influenza vaccine (dated by TCRdb to 2016 to 2019). Study-level background: Deep quantitative T cell receptor repertoire profiling was used in the study to track responses to a trivalent subunit inactivated influenza vaccine. Paper-wide results and their limitations: The authors suggested that each seasonal influenza vaccination may recruit only a limited number of new T cells.

This clonotype has just a few counts. Its target antigen remains unknown. No quality values exist for individual bases; no much larger clone is one base distant. Libraries were constructed by RT-PCR. Sequencing used an Illumina HiSeq 2500. The public reads were run again by TCRdb, first through fastp at Q25 and then through MiXCR, and only productive beta chains were kept. Each entry is one CDR3 protein sequence, shown with its most common DNA and genes. Across this sample there are around 850,000 distinct CDR3 sequences, with about a fifth seen only once. Around 9.9% of the sample belongs to the ten largest clones. The clonotype originates from a man aged 50-60 years who received an inactivated influenza vaccine. Donor details come from another sample of the same person, matched by shared clones. This sample comprised PBMCs from blood, obtained 5 to 6 days after vaccination.

The sequenced DNA is TGTGCCAGCAGCCAAGGCCTAGCGGGGGGACACAATGAGCAGTTCTTC. It encodes CASSQGLAGGHNEQFF. Recombination connected TRBV3-1 to TRBJ2-1, and TRBD2 aligns with 11 junction nucleotides. From cysteine to phenylalanine, the CDR3 is 16 amino acids long. Only the CDR3 region is kept as DNA, spanning 48 bases read in frame from base 1. V trim: 1 base; J trim: 5 bases; unmatched bases: 4. From a lookup of the germline V gene (reference sequence), CDR1 and CDR2 are LGHDT and YNNKEL.